Described below is a single T cell receptor (beta chain) sequence and its context. Trimming took off 3 bases at V and 6 bases at J, with 16 bases between the two ends. CDR3 length: 15 amino acids. Looked up from germline, CDR1 is KGHDR and CDR2 is SFDVKD. The data were taken from a study of blood T cell repertoires in COVID-19. Overall study: The United States, Italy and Spain were the sources of the acute and convalescent COVID-19 samples. PBMCs, B-cell-depleted T cells, or T cells provided the cDNA or gDNA that made up the material.

Sequencing was performed with immunoSEQ multiplex PCR; in TCRdb, only in-frame clones are kept and a portion is missing. The table includes about 150,000 clones, around 84% detected once. The sequencing input was peripheral blood. The source of this sequence is an older woman with COVID-19, enrolled during active disease. The chain combines TRBV24-1 with TRBJ1-2; possible D gene TRBD1, 5 bases. The CDR3 spells CATSDPGSGRHGYTF. CDR3 nucleotide sequence: TGTGCCACCAGTGATCCAGGGTCGGGTCGTCATGGCTACACCTTC.